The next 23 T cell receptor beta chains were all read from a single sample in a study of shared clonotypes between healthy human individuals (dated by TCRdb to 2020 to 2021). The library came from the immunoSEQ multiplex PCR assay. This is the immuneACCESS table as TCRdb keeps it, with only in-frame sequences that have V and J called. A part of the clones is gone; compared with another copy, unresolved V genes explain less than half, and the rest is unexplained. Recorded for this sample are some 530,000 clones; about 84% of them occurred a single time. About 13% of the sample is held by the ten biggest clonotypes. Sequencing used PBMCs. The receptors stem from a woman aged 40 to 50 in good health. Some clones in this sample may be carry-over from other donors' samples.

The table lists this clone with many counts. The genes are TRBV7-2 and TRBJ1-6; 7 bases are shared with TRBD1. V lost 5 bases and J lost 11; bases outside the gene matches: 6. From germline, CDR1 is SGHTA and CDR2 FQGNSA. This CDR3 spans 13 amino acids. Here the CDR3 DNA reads TGTGCCAGCAGCAGGGACAGTCGGCCACCCCTCCACTTT. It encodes CASSRDSRPPLHF.

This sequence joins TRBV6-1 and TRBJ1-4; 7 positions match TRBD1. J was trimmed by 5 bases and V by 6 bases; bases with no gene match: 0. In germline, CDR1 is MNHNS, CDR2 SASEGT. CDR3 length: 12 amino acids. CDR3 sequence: CASRTGNEKLFF. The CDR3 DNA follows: TGTGCCAGCAGGACAGGGAATGAAAAACTGTTTTTT.

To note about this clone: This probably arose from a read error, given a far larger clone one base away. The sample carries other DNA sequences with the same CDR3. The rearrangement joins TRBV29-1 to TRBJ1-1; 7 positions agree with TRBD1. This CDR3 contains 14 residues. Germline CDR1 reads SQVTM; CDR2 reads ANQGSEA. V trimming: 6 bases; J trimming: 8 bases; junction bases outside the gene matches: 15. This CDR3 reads CSVANRDSFLEAFF. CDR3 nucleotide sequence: TGCAGCGTAGCGAACCGGGACAGCTTTTTAGAAGCTTTCTTT.

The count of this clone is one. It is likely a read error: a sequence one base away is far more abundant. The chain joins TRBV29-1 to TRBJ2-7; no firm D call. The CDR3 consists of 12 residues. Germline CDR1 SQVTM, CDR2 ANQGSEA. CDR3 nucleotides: TGCAGCGTTGCGGCCCACGGTTACGAGCAGCACTTC. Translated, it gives CSVAAHGYEQHF.

CDR3 coding DNA: TGTGCCATCAGTGATAGCGGGCCCTACGAGCAGTACTTC. This encodes CAISDSGPYEQYF. The chain is built from TRBV10-3 and TRBJ2-7, with 7 bases aligning to TRBD2. CDR3 length: 13 amino acids. Germline V lookup: CDR1 ENHRY, CDR2 SYGVKD. V trimming: 3 bases; J trimming: 2 bases; junction bases outside the gene matches: 1.

The CDR3 sequence: CASSTRERNQPQHF. DNA for the CDR3: TGTGCCAGCAGTACCCGGGAACGTAATCAGCCCCAGCATTTT. V is TRBV6-1 and J is TRBJ1-5; no firm D call. The CDR3 is made up of 14 amino acids. Germline assignment: CDR1 MNHNS and CDR2 SASEGT. Trimming removed 5 bases from V and 4 bases from J, with 12 bases in between.

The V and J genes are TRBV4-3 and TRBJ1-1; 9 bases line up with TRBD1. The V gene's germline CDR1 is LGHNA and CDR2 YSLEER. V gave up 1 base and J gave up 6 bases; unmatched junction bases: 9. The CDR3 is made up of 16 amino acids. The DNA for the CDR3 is TGCGCCAGCAGCCAAGTAGGTAACAGGGGGCAGCCTGAAGCTTTCTTT. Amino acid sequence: CASSQVGNRGQPEAFF.

CDR3 amino acids: CAISDESTDTQYF. The CDR3 region has the DNA TGTGCCATCAGTGACGAGTCCACAGATACGCAGTATTTT. The chain joins TRBV10-3 to TRBJ2-3, with D uncertain. The germline V and J ends were trimmed by 3 bases and 2 bases, with 6 bases remaining between them. The germline V gene has CDR1 ENHRY and CDR2 SYGVKD. The CDR3 has 13 residues.

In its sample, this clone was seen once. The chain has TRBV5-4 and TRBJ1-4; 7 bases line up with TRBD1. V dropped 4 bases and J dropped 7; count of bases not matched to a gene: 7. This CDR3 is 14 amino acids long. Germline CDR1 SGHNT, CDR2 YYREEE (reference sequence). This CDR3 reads CASSVGQWAEKLFF. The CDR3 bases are TGTGCCAGCAGCGTGGGACAGTGGGCTGAAAAACTGTTTTTT.

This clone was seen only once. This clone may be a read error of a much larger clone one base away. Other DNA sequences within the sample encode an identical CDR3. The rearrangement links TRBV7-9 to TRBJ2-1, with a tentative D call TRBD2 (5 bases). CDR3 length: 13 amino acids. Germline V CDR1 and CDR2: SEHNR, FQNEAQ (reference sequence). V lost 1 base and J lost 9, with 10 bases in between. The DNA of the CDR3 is TGTGCCAGCAGCTTAGACCTACTAGGTGAGCAGTTCTTC. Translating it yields CASSLDLLGEQFF.

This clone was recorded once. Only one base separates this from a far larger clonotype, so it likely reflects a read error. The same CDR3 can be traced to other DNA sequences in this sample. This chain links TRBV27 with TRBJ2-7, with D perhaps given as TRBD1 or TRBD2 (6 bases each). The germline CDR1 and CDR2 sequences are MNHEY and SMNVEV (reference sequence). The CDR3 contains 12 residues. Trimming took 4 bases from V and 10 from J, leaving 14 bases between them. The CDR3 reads CASSSKGGEQYF. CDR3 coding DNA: TGTGCCAGCAGTTCCAAGGGGGGCGAACAGTACTTC.

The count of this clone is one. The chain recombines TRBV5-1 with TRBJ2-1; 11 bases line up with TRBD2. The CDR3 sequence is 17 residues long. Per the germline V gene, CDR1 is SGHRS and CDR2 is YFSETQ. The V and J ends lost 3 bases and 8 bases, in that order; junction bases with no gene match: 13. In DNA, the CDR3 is TGCGCCAGCAGCTCTGTGGGACTAGCGGCCCTAGGTGATGAGCAGTTCTTC. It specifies CASSSVGLAALGDEQFF.

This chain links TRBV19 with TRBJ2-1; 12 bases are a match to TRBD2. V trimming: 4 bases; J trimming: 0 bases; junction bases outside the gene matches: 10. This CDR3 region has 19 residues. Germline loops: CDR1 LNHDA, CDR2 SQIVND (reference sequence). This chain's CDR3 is CASSKASGRAEGSYNEQFF. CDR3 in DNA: TGTGCCAGTAGTAAGGCTAGCGGGAGGGCCGAGGGCTCCTACAATGAGCAGTTCTTC.

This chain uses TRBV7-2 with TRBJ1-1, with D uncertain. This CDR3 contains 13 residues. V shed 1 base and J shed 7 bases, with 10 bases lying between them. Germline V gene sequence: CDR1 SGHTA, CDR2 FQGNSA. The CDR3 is CASSLGPTGEAFF. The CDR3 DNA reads TGTGCCAGCAGCTTAGGACCTACGGGTGAAGCTTTCTTT.

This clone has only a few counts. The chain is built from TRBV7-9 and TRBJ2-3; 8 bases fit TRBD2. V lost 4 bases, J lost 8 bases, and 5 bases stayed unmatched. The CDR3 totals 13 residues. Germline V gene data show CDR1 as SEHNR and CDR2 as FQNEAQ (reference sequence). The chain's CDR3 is CASSSGLDGTQYF. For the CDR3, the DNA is TGTGCCAGCAGCTCGGGACTAGATGGTACGCAGTATTTT.

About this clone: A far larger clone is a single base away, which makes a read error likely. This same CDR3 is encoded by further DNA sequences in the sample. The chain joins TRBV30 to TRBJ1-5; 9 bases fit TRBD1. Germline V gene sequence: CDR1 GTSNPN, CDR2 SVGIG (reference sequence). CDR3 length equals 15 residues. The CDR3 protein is CAWSPLGQGNQPQHF. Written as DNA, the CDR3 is TGTGCCTGGAGCCCCTTGGGACAGGGCAATCAGCCACAGCATTTT. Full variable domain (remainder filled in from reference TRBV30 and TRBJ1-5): SQTIHQWPATLVQPVGSPLSLECTVEGTSNPNLYWYRQAAGRGLQLLFYSVGIGQISSEVPQNLSASRPQDRQFILSSKKLLLSDSGFYLCAWSPLGQGNQPQHFGDGTRLSIL.

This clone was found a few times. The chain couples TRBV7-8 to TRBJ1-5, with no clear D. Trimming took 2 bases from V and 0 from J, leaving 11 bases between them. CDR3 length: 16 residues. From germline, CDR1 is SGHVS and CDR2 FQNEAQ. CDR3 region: CASSLLAGLSNQPQHF. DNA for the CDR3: TGTGCCAGCAGCTTACTGGCGGGTCTTAGCAATCAGCCCCAGCATTTT.

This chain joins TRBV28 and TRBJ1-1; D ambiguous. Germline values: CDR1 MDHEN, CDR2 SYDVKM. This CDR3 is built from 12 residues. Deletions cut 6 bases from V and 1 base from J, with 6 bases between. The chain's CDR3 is CASRQQNTEAFF. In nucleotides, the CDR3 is TGTGCCAGCAGGCAACAGAACACTGAAGCTTTCTTT.

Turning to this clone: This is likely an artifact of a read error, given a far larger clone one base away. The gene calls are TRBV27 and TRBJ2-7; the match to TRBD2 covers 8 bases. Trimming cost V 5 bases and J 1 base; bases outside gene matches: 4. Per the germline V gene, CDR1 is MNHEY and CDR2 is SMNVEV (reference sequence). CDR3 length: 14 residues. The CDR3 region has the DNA TGTGCCAGCAGTCTAACGGGAGGGTCCTACGAGCAGTACTTC. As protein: CASSLTGGSYEQYF.

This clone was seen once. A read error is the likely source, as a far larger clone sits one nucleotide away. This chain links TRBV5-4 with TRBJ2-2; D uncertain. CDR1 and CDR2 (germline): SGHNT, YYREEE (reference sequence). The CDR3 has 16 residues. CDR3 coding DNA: TGTGCCAGCAGCTTGGATAGACTCGCGAACGCCGGGGAGCTGTTTTTT. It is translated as CASSLDRLANAGELFF.

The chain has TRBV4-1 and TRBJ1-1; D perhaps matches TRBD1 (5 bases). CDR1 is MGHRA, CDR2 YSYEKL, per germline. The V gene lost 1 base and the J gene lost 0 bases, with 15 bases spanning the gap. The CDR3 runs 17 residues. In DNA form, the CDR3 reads TGCGCCAGCAGCCAAGCAGACAGAAACCAAATGAACACTGAAGCTTTCTTT. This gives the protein CASSQADRNQMNTEAFF.

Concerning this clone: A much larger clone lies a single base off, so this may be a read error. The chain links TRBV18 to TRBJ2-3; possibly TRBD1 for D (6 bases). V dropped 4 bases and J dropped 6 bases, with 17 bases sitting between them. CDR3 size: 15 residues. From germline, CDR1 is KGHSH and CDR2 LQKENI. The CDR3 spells CASSQLTGGSDTQYF. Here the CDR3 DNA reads TGTGCCAGCTCACAATTGACAGGCGGTTCGGATACGCAGTATTTT.

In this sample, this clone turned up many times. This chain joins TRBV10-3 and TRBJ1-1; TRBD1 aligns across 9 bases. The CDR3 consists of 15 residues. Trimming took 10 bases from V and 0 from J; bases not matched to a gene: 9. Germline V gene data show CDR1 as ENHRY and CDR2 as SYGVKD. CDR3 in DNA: TGTGCCAGCACCAAACAGGGGGCGGTGAACACTGAAGCTTTCTTT. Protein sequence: CASTKQGAVNTEAFF.